The rows below give T cell receptor beta chains drawn from one sample of a study of cytomegalovirus exposure and HLA in healthy donors. Assay used: immunoSEQ multiplex PCR; TCRdb lists only in-frame clones, some missing. This sample contains just over 150,000 clones. Sequenced sample: PBMCs. These receptors were collected from a man aged 25-45 years in good health and CMV-seronegative. The CDR3 runs from the conserved cysteine through the conserved F or W. A D gene is named only where the DNA matches it firmly.

>TRBV5-4|.|TRBJ1-3|17
CASNEWRAGSSGNTIYF
TGTGCCAGCAACGAATGGCGGGCAGGTTCCTCTGGAAACACCATATATTTT
>TRBV10-2|TRBD1|TRBJ2-1|15
CASSATGTGINEQFF
TGCGCCAGCAGTGCTACCGGGACAGGGATAAATGAGCAGTTCTTC
>TRBV19|TRBD1|TRBJ2-3|15
CASSIRTGGTDTQYF
TGTGCCAGTAGTATACGGACAGGGGGCACAGATACGCAGTATTTT
>TRBV5-6|.|TRBJ1-1|14
CASRLTGRNTEAFF
TGTGCCAGCAGGCTGACTGGGAGGAACACTGAAGCTTTCTTT
>TRBV4-2|TRBD1|TRBJ2-2|17
CASSQGSGGLGTGELFF
TGTGCCAGCAGCCAAGGGTCAGGGGGTTTAGGCACCGGGGAGCTGTTTTTT
>TRBV5-4|TRBD1|TRBJ1-2|16
CASSLTLGQASYGYTF
TGTGCCAGCAGCCTAACACTGGGACAGGCCAGCTATGGCTACACCTTC
>TRBV7-9|.|TRBJ1-4|15
CASSPTDAFNEKLFF
TGTGCCAGCAGCCCAACAGACGCATTTAATGAAAAACTGTTTTTT
>TRBV5-1|TRBD1|TRBJ2-7|16
CASSFNSGTGAYEQYF
TGCGCCAGCAGCTTCAATTCCGGGACAGGAGCTTACGAGCAGTACTTC
>TRBV2|.|TRBJ2-5|12
CASSEGTETQYF
TGTGCCAGCAGTGAGGGCACGGAGACCCAGTACTTC
>TRBV18|TRBD2|TRBJ2-1|16
CASSPTSGRGHNEQFF
TGTGCCAGCTCACCCACTAGCGGGAGAGGGCACAATGAGCAGTTCTTC
>TRBV27|TRBD1|TRBJ2-1|14
CASNPGQTYNEQFF
TGTGCCAGCAATCCGGGACAGACCTACAATGAGCAGTTCTTC
>TRBV11-2|.|TRBJ2-2|14
CASSLGRYTGELFF
TGTGCCAGCAGCTTAGGCCGGTACACCGGGGAGCTGTTTTTT
>TRBV12-5|TRBD1|TRBJ2-5|16
CASGDGQGGKQETQYF
TGTGCTAGTGGTGACGGACAGGGGGGGAAACAAGAGACCCAGTACTTC
>TRBV6-5|.|TRBJ1-1|13
CASSARGNTEAFF
TGTGCCAGCAGTGCTAGGGGGAACACTGAAGCTTTCTTT
>TRBV6-5|.|TRBJ2-7|15
CASSYSRDNAYEQYF
TGTGCCAGCAGTTACTCCCGGGACAACGCCTACGAGCAGTACTTC
>TRBV10-1|.|TRBJ2-1|14
CASSERGIQNEQFF
TGCGCCAGCAGTGAGAGAGGGATACAGAATGAGCAGTTCTTC